This entry lists 24 T cell receptor beta chains sequenced from one sample in a study of memory CD4+ T cells and cytomegalovirus serostatus (dated by TCRdb to the late 2010s). A FACSAria II was used to sort memory CD4+ T cells, defined as single viable CD3+CD4+CD8-CD45RO+ cells. The library was built by means of the immunoSEQ multiplex PCR assay. TCRdb took this table from immuneACCESS and kept in-frame rearrangements with V and J called. Such tables lack part of the clones; where checked against another copy, unresolved V genes explain under half of the gap, and the rest is unexplained. The sample contains tens of thousands of clones, approximately 78% of them found a single time. The biggest ten clones account for 0.5% to 0.7% of the sample. The sample consisted of memory CD4+ T cells from blood. These receptors were obtained from an adult in good health and CMV-seronegative.

The rearrangement uses TRBV10-3 and TRBJ2-5; no clear D. Per the germline V gene, CDR1 is ENHRY and CDR2 is SYGVKD. CDR3 size: 11 residues. Trimming took off 2 bases at V and 2 bases at J, with 0 bases between the two ends. The CDR3 DNA follows: TGTGCCATCAGTGAGCAAGAGACCCAGTACTTC. Its protein product is CAISEQETQYF.

As to this clone: The germline gene is not matched at one end of the junction; a read error may be the cause. This chain links TRBV7-7 with TRBJ2-5, with 10 bases aligning to TRBD2. CDR3 length equals 15 residues. The germline V gene encodes CDR1 SSHAT and CDR2 FNYEAQ (reference sequence). CDR3 residues: CASSLAGGERETQYF. CDR3 nucleotide sequence: TGTGCTAGCAGCTTAGCGGGAGGAGAGCGAGAGACCCAGTACTTC.

The chain links TRBV28 to TRBJ1-5, with 7 bases fitting TRBD1. There are 16 residues in the CDR3. The ends lost 7 bases at V and 0 bases at J; junction bases unmatched: 9. CDR1 and CDR2 from the germline V gene are MDHEN and SYDVKM. The DNA of the CDR3 is TGTGCCAGCAAGACAGGGAGGGAGGTTAGCAATCAGCCCCAGCATTTT. As protein: CASKTGREVSNQPQHF.

The chain links TRBV2 to TRBJ1-4; tentatively, D is TRBD1 (5 bases). V was clipped by 4 bases and J by 8 bases, with 11 bases between them. Germline V lookup: CDR1 SNHLY, CDR2 FYNNEI. The CDR3 spans 13 residues. This CDR3 is CASSGQGVEKLFF. The CDR3 DNA reads as TGTGCCAGCAGTGGGCAGGGAGTAGAAAAACTGTTTTTT.

The chain recombines TRBV27 with TRBJ1-6; TRBD1 might be the D (6 bases). Trimming stripped 5 bases from V and 6 bases from J, with 11 bases between. There are 14 residues in the CDR3. CDR1 is MNHEY and CDR2 is SMNVEV in the germline V gene (reference sequence). CDR3 in DNA: TGTGCCAGCAGTATTGACAGGAGTAATTCACCCCTCCACTTT. This translates into CASSIDRSNSPLHF.

This chain uses TRBV2 with TRBJ1-2; D might be TRBD1 (5 bases). Trimming left V 11 bases short and J 10 bases short, with 23 bases between. Germline-derived CDR1 and CDR2 are SNHLY and FYNNEI. The CDR3 length is 13 residues. The CDR3 DNA reads TGTGCCCTCAGGGCTGGCAGGGTCTCGGTCTACACCTTC. It specifies CALRAGRVSVYTF.

V gene TRBV10-2 combines with J gene TRBJ2-1; 8 bases fit TRBD2. This CDR3 is 17 amino acids long. CDR1 is WSHSY, CDR2 SAAADI, per germline. Germline trimming cut 4 bases from V and 6 bases from J; bases unmatched to any gene: 14. Written as DNA, the CDR3 is TGCGCCAGCAGTGTGGTTAGAAGCGGGAGTTTTACCAATGAGCAGTTCTTC. It is translated as CASSVVRSGSFTNEQFF.

The chain uses TRBV7-8 and TRBJ1-1, with D possibly TRBD1 on 5 matching bases. The CDR3 runs 16 residues. V lost 1 base and J 4 bases, leaving 16 bases between the germline ends. CDR1 is SGHVS and CDR2 is FQNEAQ in the germline V gene. CDR3 sequence (DNA): TGTGCCAGCAGCTTAGTATCGGCGGGGGGAGGCACTGAAGCTTTCTTT. This codes for CASSLVSAGGGTEAFF. Combining the CDR3 with reference TRBV7-8 and TRBJ1-1 gives the whole variable domain GAGVSQSPRYKVAKRGQDVALRCDPISGHVSLFWYQQALGQGPEFLTYFQNEAQLDKSGLPSDRFFAERPEGSVSTLKIQRTQQEDSAVYLCASSLVSAGGGTEAFFGQGTRLTVV.

The V and J genes are TRBV9 and TRBJ2-2; 11 positions match TRBD2. The CDR3 is made up of 17 amino acids. V gave up 3 bases and J gave up 8 bases; unmatched junction bases: 12. Looked up from germline, CDR1 is SGDLS and CDR2 is YYNGEE. The CDR3 sequence is CASSGELAGAPSGELFF. The CDR3 DNA reads TGTGCCAGCAGCGGCGAACTAGCGGGAGCCCCCTCGGGGGAGCTGTTTTTT.

The chain is built from TRBV25-1 and TRBJ2-2; 8 nucleotides align to TRBD1. The CDR3 spans 15 residues. The junction had 7 bases not matched to a gene; V was cut back by 6 bases and J by 4 bases. CDR1 and CDR2 from the germline V gene are MGHDK and SYGVNS. The CDR3 bases are TGTGCCAGCAGCGCGGGACAGGCCATCACCGGGGAGCTGTTTTTT. Amino acids: CASSAGQAITGELFF.

This clone has only one observation. The rearrangement links TRBV11-2 to TRBJ2-7; the match to TRBD1 covers 7 bases. Trimming removed 4 bases from V and 3 bases from J; junction bases left unmatched: 6. Germline values: CDR1 SGHAT, CDR2 FQNNGV. The CDR3 runs 14 residues. CDR3 in DNA: TGTGCCAGCAGCTCGACAGGGAACTTCTACGAGCAGTACTTC. It codes for CASSSTGNFYEQYF.

The gene calls are TRBV28 and TRBJ1-2, with D unresolved. The CDR3 extends over 11 amino acids. V shed 2 bases and J shed 4 bases, with 2 bases lying between them. Germline CDR1 MDHEN, CDR2 SYDVKM. CDR3 DNA sequence: TGTGCCAGCAGTTTAACCTATGGCTACACCTTC. Protein product: CASSLTYGYTF.

The genes are TRBV6-1 and TRBJ1-1; the D is unclear. V lost 7 bases to trimming and J lost 6 bases, with 9 bases between them. The CDR3 spans 11 residues. The germline V gene has CDR1 MNHNS and CDR2 SASEGT. This CDR3 is CASKRVAEAFF. In nucleotides, the CDR3 is TGTGCCAGCAAACGAGTTGCTGAAGCTTTCTTT.

The chain is built from TRBV7-3 and TRBJ2-3; 7 nucleotides match TRBD1. V shed 3 bases and J 0 bases; nucleotides not matched to a gene: 0. The CDR3 extends over 14 amino acids. CDR1 and CDR2 (germline): SGHTA, FQGTGA. CDR3 sequence: CASSFRGSTDTQYF. The CDR3, as DNA: TGTGCCAGCAGCTTCAGGGGGAGCACAGATACGCAGTATTTT.

The chain carries TRBV5-1 and TRBJ2-3; D is ambiguous. CDR3 length: 12 amino acids. Trimming took off 3 bases at V and 3 bases at J, with 5 bases between the two ends. The germline V gene encodes CDR1 SGHRS and CDR2 YFSETQ. The CDR3 nucleotides read TGCGCCAGCAGCTCTATGACAGATACGCAGTATTTT. This codes for CASSSMTDTQYF.

The chain employs TRBV27 and TRBJ1-5; D ambiguous. This CDR3 has 15 residues. Looked up from germline, CDR1 is MNHEY and CDR2 is SMNVEV (reference sequence). V lost 1 base and J 0 bases, leaving 7 bases between the germline ends. CDR3 region: CASSLWANSNQPQHF. CDR3 bases: TGTGCCAGCAGTTTATGGGCGAATAGCAATCAGCCCCAGCATTTT.

The chain links TRBV6-5 to TRBJ2-3; no definite D call. V lost 3 bases to trimming and J lost 6 bases, with 4 bases between them. Germline V lookup: CDR1 MNHEY, CDR2 SVGAGI. The CDR3 loop spans 11 amino acids. The CDR3: CASSYRDTQYF. CDR3 sequence (DNA): TGTGCCAGCAGTTATAGGGATACGCAGTATTTT.

This clone was observed a single time. The chain uses TRBV7-2 and TRBJ2-3; D perhaps matches TRBD2 (6 bases). The CDR3 extends over 15 amino acids. Germline CDR1 and CDR2: SGHTA and FQGNSA. V lost 2 bases, J lost 2 bases, and 11 bases lay in between. The CDR3 sequence: CASSLRLGDTDTQYF. The CDR3 DNA sequence: TGTGCCAGCAGCTTAAGACTAGGGGACACAGATACGCAGTATTTT.

This chain links TRBV2 with TRBJ2-7; D gene ambiguous. Germline V lookup: CDR1 SNHLY, CDR2 FYNNEI. This CDR3 is 13 amino acids long. V was shortened by 3 bases and J by 0 bases, with 6 bases between the two germline ends. The CDR3 sequence is CASSDSSSYEQYF. DNA of the CDR3: TGTGCCAGCAGTGATTCGAGCTCCTACGAGCAGTACTTC.

The chain joins TRBV19 to TRBJ2-5; possible D gene TRBD1, 6 bases. This CDR3 is 13 amino acids long. Germline assignment: CDR1 LNHDA and CDR2 SQIVND (reference sequence). V dropped 9 bases and J dropped 3 bases, with 14 bases sitting between them. The CDR3 DNA sequence: TGTGCCAGCCACCCAAAGGGGGAAGAGACCCAGTACTTC. Residues: CASHPKGEETQYF.

Regarding this clone: Other DNA sequences in this sample translate to the same CDR3. The V gene is TRBV4-2, the J gene TRBJ2-7, with 8 bases aligning to TRBD1. Trimming at V came to 0 bases and at J to 4 bases, leaving 2 bases not matched to a gene. CDR3 length: 14 residues. Germline V gene data show CDR1 as LGHNA and CDR2 as YNFKEQ. The CDR3 bases are TGTGCCAGCAGCCAAGACAGGGGGCCTTACGAGCAGTACTTC. Its translation: CASSQDRGPYEQYF.

The sample holds a few counts of this clone. The chain employs TRBV7-6 and TRBJ1-2; D not resolved. CDR3 length equals 14 residues. The germline CDR1 and CDR2 sequences are SGHVS and FNYEAQ. V lost 0 bases and J 4 bases, leaving 9 bases between the germline ends. CDR3: CASSLAPGFYGYTF. The CDR3 DNA reads TGTGCCAGCAGCTTAGCGCCAGGATTCTATGGCTACACCTTC.

This clone was found once. The chain uses TRBV7-8 and TRBJ2-7; TRBD1 matches at 9 bases. Germline CDR1 reads SGHVS; CDR2 reads FQNEAQ. The CDR3 has 15 residues. V gave up 6 bases and J gave up 7 bases; unmatched junction bases: 13. The CDR3 protein is CASRPEDRGFGEQYF. CDR3 sequence (DNA): TGTGCCAGCAGACCCGAGGACAGGGGTTTTGGGGAGCAGTACTTC.

The chain links TRBV2 to TRBJ2-5, with TRBD1 matching 8 bases. Germline V CDR1 and CDR2: SNHLY, FYNNEI. This CDR3 has 15 amino acids. V shed 6 bases, J shed 5 bases, and the junction held 11 bases outside the gene matches. The CDR3 is CASRHRDRSSETQYF. As DNA, the CDR3 is TGTGCCAGCAGGCACCGGGACAGGTCGTCGGAGACCCAGTACTTC.